The source of this T cell receptor beta chain is a study of cytomegalovirus exposure and HLA in healthy donors (dated by TCRdb to about 2017). Regarding the study in general: According to an earlier analysis of 587 of the donors, 150 million to 200 million T cells yielded roughly 110 million unique TCR beta sequences and about 300 Gb of sequence data. Both class I and class II loci were covered by HLA typing, at four-digit resolution. In a later analysis, previously published TCR beta repertoires from roughly 710 donors were re-analyzed and high-resolution HLA genotyping was added so that TCR occurrence patterns could be studied. Every repertoire in the discovery cohort had been generated on one and the same sequencing platform. An early release covering approximately 600 HLA-typed donors comprised about 310 gigabases of sequencing data and around 80 million unique TCR sequences. To predict cytomegalovirus infection status, the study combined high-throughput TCR immunosequencing, statistical association of individual TCRs with disease status, and machine learning. Donor age, sex, ethnicity and CMV serostatus were compiled together with the repertoire data. In an earlier analysis of over 550 of the donors, high-throughput TCR beta sequencing was used to judge whether each TCR beta V gene segment behaved as functional or pseudogenic. On average, 235,054 unique TCR beta nucleotide sequences were sequenced per donor among 398 genotyped donors of the cohort, with 15% to 20% of those sequences being non-productive. Typing coverage differed by locus: A, B, C, DRB1 and DQB1 were typed in about 620-630 donors, DQA1 in roughly 510, DPA1 in approximately 610, and DPB1 in 472. A handful of DR-DQ haplotypes were handled as single units for association and clustering because linkage in the cohort was strong. Among the approximately 430 genotyped donors, about 83% belonged to the genetic ancestry cluster associated with self-reported Caucasian donors. The aim of the study was to test whether cataloging public T cell receptors could identify signatures of past pathogen exposure. A later genetic analysis took genome-wide SNP genotypes for about three fifths of the 666 donors and used that subset as a discovery cohort. The study profiled the T cell repertoires of about 640 subjects by immunosequencing and related them to cytomegalovirus serostatus. Rather than using new phenotypic data, the later analysis identified candidate immune exposures from TCR beta sequences and from how often those sequences occurred across donors. Along with the roughly 710-subject first cohort, a separate validation cohort of over 90 different subjects was used.

Sequences MNHEY (CDR1) and SMNVEV (CDR2) are obtained from the germline V gene (reference sequence). Trimming at the junction amounts to 1 base on V and 2 bases on J, and the germline ends lie 12 bases apart. The CDR3 spans 15 residues, from the cysteine through the phenylalanine. Left in the record is the CDR3 DNA by itself, 45 bases read in frame from the first base. This clone showed up just a few times. It has no known antigen specificity. The input lacks base qualities; no much larger clone sits a single base away. Overall study results and their limits: According to a later analysis, TCR association rates differed among HLA loci, with DRB1 alleles showing the most associated TCRs and HLA-C alleles showing the fewest. Most CMV-associated TCR beta chains appeared to be HLA-restricted in a later analysis, and the HLA associations seemed to be driven largely by CMV exposure. A further reported finding was that TCR beta sequences accurately predicted the HLA-A and HLA-B alleles for most subjects in the first cohort. While some public TCRs were present in many individuals, most TCR sequences turned up only very rarely across donors. An earlier analysis of approximately 590 of the donors showed that most TCR beta V segments appeared in productive rearrangements either about 90% or about 30% of the time, which broadly matched IMGT annotations. Sequencing depth was assumed to be roughly uniform across donors in the presence/absence analyses, though that assumption may not hold. Strong co-occurrence of HLA alleles, especially DR and DQ, made assigning TCR associations to individual alleles difficult. At a false discovery rate of 0.05, a later analysis linked some 17,000 TCR beta sequences to specific HLA alleles. About 17 rarely observed V segments, including chromosome 9 orphons, were excluded from the earlier analysis of several hundred of the donors because counts were too low. The classifier was reported to diagnose cytomegalovirus status with high specificity and sensitivity in both the original cohort and the validation cohort. Only TCR beta chains were sequenced in this cohort, and the absence of alpha or paired-chain data limited detectable features. Because HLA typing was unavailable for some donors at each locus, only the typed subset was used in association tests. A later genetic analysis associated a missense DCLRE1C variant with V-gene and J-gene trimming of TCR beta chains, and an independent cohort replicated the association. The authors suggested that the approach could potentially be extended to other disease states and immunological phenotypes. Compared with the approximately 700-donor mean, donors in an Asian-associated ancestry cluster had fewer N-insertions in productive TCRs, according to a later genetic analysis. A total of roughly 160 TCR beta chains were listed by the study as associated with cytomegalovirus. Linkage disequilibrium might explain the correlated functional status among segregating V segments, but an unknown experimental factor could not be excluded. For the cohort, immune exposure information was limited to CMV serostatus. A group of highly shared sequence variants was considered likely to be a technical artifact of the sequencing pipeline. A later analysis reported that several top co-occurrence clusters appeared linked to parvovirus B19, influenza, CMV and Epstein-Barr virus. A later analysis found that HLA-associated TCR beta chains were more clonally expanded and had lower generation probabilities than equally common non-associated chains. The 87-base-pair reads could not distinguish some IMGT-functional V segments, including TRBV6-2 and TRBV6-3, so those segments were excluded. In vitro tests confirmed that a few of the cytomegalovirus-associated TCR beta chains recognize cytomegalovirus antigens.

The cohort was made up of approximately 670 healthy bone marrow donors. At the time of sampling, all cohort members were nominally healthy, though unrecorded immune exposures were likely present. The donor was CMV seropositive and belonged to the group of some 290 seropositive cohort members. A peripheral blood sample was provided by each donor, and peripheral blood mononuclear cells were used for TCR beta sequencing. Genomic DNA was extracted from the blood cell samples with the Qiagen DNeasy Blood Extraction Kit. Preparation of the library involved the immunoSEQ multiplex PCR assay. A mixture of 60 forward primers for TCR Vbeta segments and 13 reverse primers for TCR Jbeta segments was used in the multiplex PCR. Amplification of the CDR3 region of rearranged TCR beta genes was performed with a multiplex PCR assay on genomic DNA. The amplified TCR beta libraries were sequenced on the Illumina HiSeq System as 87-base-pair reads. The paper's data handling went like this. In a later analysis, tens of millions of unique TCR beta chains were counted across the 500 to 850 repertoires, and roughly 10 million of these chains were shared by at least two donors. Raw reads were error-corrected and collapsed into unique sequences by a nearest-neighbor algorithm in which closely related sequences were merged to remove PCR and sequencing errors. Alignment of CDR3 sequences to IMGT reference sequences was used to assign V, D and J gene segments. For a sequence to be retained, a match of at least six nucleotides to both a V gene segment and a J gene segment was required. A rearrangement counted as productive if the CDR3 had no stop codons and remained in frame with V and J, and every other rearrangement counted as non-productive. Following IMGT convention, CDR3 was defined as the stretch from the second conserved V-encoded cysteine to the conserved J-encoded phenylalanine. The earlier analysis of 450 to 750 of the donors excluded any sequence lacking an unambiguous match to a single V gene segment. In an earlier analysis of a few hundred of the donors, V segments were called functional above 56.7% productive rearrangements and were called segregating when the between-donor standard deviation exceeded 5%. A statistical classification framework was built to diagnose cytomegalovirus status from the catalog of TCR beta chain sequences. A later analysis assigned V and J genes by comparing TCR nucleotide sequences with IMGT/GENE-DB human TR gene sequences. The TCRdist pipeline was used in a later analysis to assign CDR3 sequences and most-parsimonious VDJ recombination scenarios. A later analysis defined each TCR beta chain by its CDR3 amino acid sequence plus V-gene family, and excluded reads lacking a unique V-gene family. As a way to deal with suspected cross-contamination and a sequencing artifact, a later analysis dropped 450 to 600 nucleotide sequences that were highly shared and had low generation probability. A later analysis calculated a clonal expansion index for each public chain from normalized within-repertoire ranks of inferred template counts. Generation probabilities in a later analysis came from a VDJ recombination model fitted to out-of-frame rearrangements, and those results were checked against IGoR. A later analysis scored TCR-TCR, TCR-HLA and TCR-CMV co-occurrence with hypergeometric tests, applying a repertoire-size bias correction to TCR pairs. In a later analysis, false discovery rates were estimated by permuting HLA or CMV assignments 20 times. In a later analysis, co-occurring TCRs were grouped with DBSCAN, and TCRdist sequence similarity was added when clustering was performed within HLA-allele-positive subsets. Repertoires with fewer than 30,000 or more than 120,000 public chains, plus five repertoires with anomalous nucleotide sharing, were excluded from co-occurrence clustering. The table comes from immuneACCESS by way of TCRdb, which keeps in-frame sequences with V and J called. Part of the clones is missing from these tables; in studies checked, under half for an unresolved V gene and the rest for unknown reasons. D and trimming come from the DNA, and the V and J calls and clone size come from that table. This sample is represented by approximately 190,000 clones; around 83% of them were singletons. Over 1.5% of the sample is in the top ten clones.

The source is a man aged 35 to 55 in good health and CMV-seropositive. The sequence joins TRBV27 to TRBJ2-7, with no confident D gene call. Sequencing was done on a sample of PBMCs. The CDR3 protein is CASSLFPGQAYEQYF. At the DNA level, the sequence is TGTGCCAGCAGTTTATTTCCAGGCCAGGCCTACGAGCAGTACTTC.